The 7 T cell receptor beta chains listed next were all sequenced from one sample in a study of neurological immune-mediated disorders. TCRdb fed the 5' RACE reads into MiXCR, producing one record per CDR3 protein. Altogether about 19,000 distinct CDR3 sequences are present, about 2.6% being singletons, with the ten largest covering 5.5%. Sequenced: PBMCs. These receptor sequences come from a woman aged 18-29 years with multiple sclerosis.

This clonotype was seen ten or more times. The chain combines TRBV12-3 or TRBV12-4 with TRBJ2-6; D uncertain. This CDR3 spans 15 amino acids. The V and J ends lost 3 bases and 1 base respectively, with 7 bases between them. The CDR3 sequence: CASSFLTSGANVLTF. CDR3 sequence (DNA): TGTGCCAGCAGTTTCCTAACGTCTGGGGCCAACGTCCTGACTTTC.

This clonotype was observed at least ten times. The chain carries TRBV6-1 and TRBJ2-2; a weak D match, TRBD2 (5 bases). The germline V and J ends were trimmed by 0 bases and 1 base, with 6 bases remaining between them. The germline V gene encodes CDR1 MNHNS and CDR2 SASEGT. The CDR3 totals 15 residues. CDR3 in amino acids: CASSEAAGNTGELFF. The CDR3 DNA follows: TGTGCCAGCAGTGAAGCTGCGGGGAACACCGGGGAGCTGTTTTTT.

In its sample, this clonotype was seen many times. The chain joins TRBV27 to TRBJ2-1; 10 bases are shared with TRBD1. CDR1 is MNHEY, CDR2 SMNVEV, per germline (reference sequence). V was clipped by 4 bases and J by 3 bases; unmatched bases: 9. The CDR3 extends over 17 amino acids. CDR3 loop: CASSSSLTGGDYNEQFF. The CDR3 DNA follows: TGTGCCAGCAGTTCCTCTTTGACAGGGGGCGACTACAATGAGCAGTTCTTC.

This clonotype was recorded many times. The chain is built from TRBV20-1 and TRBJ2-1; D remains ambiguous. The germline V gene has CDR1 DFQATT and CDR2 SNEGSKA (reference sequence). Trimming left V 0 bases short and J 6 bases short, with 9 bases between. This CDR3 is built from 13 residues. CDR3 amino acids: CSARDLLTNEQFF. CDR3 nucleotide sequence: TGCAGTGCTAGAGATCTACTCACCAATGAGCAGTTCTTC.

Many counts were recorded for this clonotype. The chain combines TRBV20-1 with TRBJ1-1; D ambiguous. The V and J ends lost 2 bases and 0 bases respectively, with 13 bases between them. This CDR3 comprises 15 residues. The germline V gene encodes CDR1 DFQATT and CDR2 SNEGSKA (reference sequence). This chain's CDR3 is CSARRSGGMNTEAFF. In DNA form, the CDR3 reads TGCAGTGCTAGACGGAGCGGAGGGATGAACACTGAAGCTTTCTTT.

Ten or more counts support this clonotype. The chain recombines TRBV3-1 with TRBJ2-1, with 8 bases aligning to TRBD2. With V trimmed by 2 bases and J by 5 bases, 14 bases remained unmatched. This CDR3 is built from 18 residues. Germline values: CDR1 LGHDT, CDR2 YNNKEL (reference sequence). The CDR3 coding sequence is TGTGCCAGCAGCCAACAAGATAGGTGGACTAGCTTGCACAATGAGCAGTTCTTC. This translates into CASSQQDRWTSLHNEQFF.

This clonotype came up many times. The gene calls are TRBV6-6 and TRBJ2-7, with a tentative D call TRBD2 (6 bases). V lost 2 bases and J 6 bases, leaving 11 bases between the germline ends. The CDR3 spans 13 residues. The V gene's germline CDR1 is MNHNY and CDR2 SVGAGI (reference sequence). The chain's CDR3 is CASSYGGMVEQYV. The CDR3 bases are TGTGCCAGCAGTTACGGGGGGATGGTCGAGCAGTACGTC.